The rows below give T cell receptor beta chains drawn from one sample of a study of human T cells and chemical hapten exposure. One entry per CDR3 protein, called by TCRdb with MiXCR from the RACE reads. The profile covers 85,000 to 100,000 distinct CDR3 sequences, with 11% appearing a single time and over 2% taken by the ten largest. The source material was whole blood, sampled in connection with sensitization to the hapten diphenylcyclopropenone (DPC). The source of these receptors is a man between 35 and 55 years old with alopecia areata. Some clones in this sample may be carry-over from other donors' samples. The CDR3 runs from the conserved cysteine through the conserved F or W. The D gene is left open where the match is weak. Size values are once, few and many counts, or a class for expanded clones, and some rows have none.

>-|TRBD2|TRBJ2-4|TRBV12-3/TRBV12-4
CASSFQLAGSAAKNIQYF
TGTGCCAGCAGTTTCCAGCTAGCGGGATCGGCGGCCAAAAACATTCAGTACTTC
>-|TRBD1|TRBJ1-2|TRBV6-5
CASSYSRPGQAYGYTF
TGTGCCAGCAGTTACTCACGACCGGGACAGGCCTATGGCTACACCTTC
>few|TRBD2|TRBJ2-3|TRBV7-2
CASSRDYSSTDTQYF
TGTGCCAGCAGCCGGGACTACTCTAGCACAGATACGCAGTATTTT
>few|-|TRBJ2-7|TRBV6-2/TRBV6-3
CASSIEGYEQYF
TGTGCCAGCAGTATTGAGGGATACGAGCAGTACTTC
>-|-|TRBJ2-7|TRBV20-1
CSARKGGRADRGEQYF
TGCAGTGCTAGAAAAGGCGGGAGGGCCGACAGGGGCGAGCAGTACTTC
>many|-|TRBJ2-2|TRBV5-1
CASSLTVTGELFF
TGCGCCAGCAGCTTGACGGTCACCGGGGAGCTGTTTTTT
>-|-|TRBJ2-2|TRBV9
CASSVVVGGPNTGELFF
TGTGCCAGCAGCGTAGTCGTCGGGGGTCCGAACACCGGGGAGCTGTTTTTT
>few|TRBD1|TRBJ2-3|TRBV29-1
CSVGQGSSTDTQYF
TGCAGCGTGGGACAGGGCTCTAGCACAGATACGCAGTATTTT
>-|TRBD2|TRBJ2-1|TRBV20-1
CSARPTPAGVSYNEQFF
TGCAGTGCTAGACCCACCCCAGCGGGAGTCTCTTACAATGAGCAGTTCTTC
>-|-|TRBJ2-5|TRBV6-5
CASKGDPKRWYF
TGTGCCAGCAAGGGGGACCCAAAGAGGTGGTACTTC
>-|TRBD1|TRBJ1-1|TRBV6-6
CASSFRDLGQVNTEAFF
TGTGCCAGCAGTTTTCGAGATCTGGGACAGGTGAACACTGAAGCTTTCTTT
>-|-|TRBJ2-4|TRBV20-1
CSARALVPAKNIQYF
TGCAGTGCTAGGGCATTAGTTCCAGCCAAAAACATTCAGTACTTC
>many|-|TRBJ1-1|TRBV21-1
CASSKVFPYRGVTEAFF
TGTGCCAGCAGCAAAGTGTTCCCCTACAGGGGAGTCACTGAAGCTTTCTTT
>-|TRBD1|TRBJ2-2|TRBV11-2
CASSLGVQGQGSFIGELFF
TGTGCCAGCAGCTTAGGGGTACAAGGACAGGGGAGTTTTATCGGGGAGCTGTTTTTT
>few|TRBD2|TRBJ2-1|TRBV4-3
CASSQGAGDSYNEQFF
TGCGCCAGCAGCCAAGGAGCGGGAGACTCCTACAATGAGCAGTTCTTC
>many|-|TRBJ2-1|TRBV11-1
CASSPADTGSNEQFF
TGTGCCAGCAGCCCAGCGGACACAGGGTCGAATGAGCAGTTCTTC
>few|-|TRBJ1-1|TRBV18
CASSPPRGYTEAFF
TGTGCCAGCTCACCACCTAGGGGATACACTGAAGCTTTCTTT
>few|-|TRBJ2-7|TRBV6-6
CASSYTRNSYEQYF
TGTGCCAGCAGTTATACCAGGAACTCCTACGAGCAGTACTTC
>-|-|TRBJ2-1|TRBV29-1
CSVEVFSADSYNEQFF
TGCAGCGTTGAAGTTTTTTCAGCCGACTCCTACAATGAGCAGTTCTTC
>few|TRBD1|TRBJ1-1|TRBV6-2/TRBV6-3
CASSPRQGGAEAFF
TGTGCCAGCAGCCCCAGACAGGGAGGCGCTGAAGCTTTCTTT
>-|TRBD1|TRBJ1-4|TRBV7-9
CASSLQGNEKLFF
TGTGCCAGCAGTTTACAGGGGAATGAAAAACTGTTTTTT
>-|TRBD2|TRBJ2-3|TRBV28
CASSFSGLALGTDTQYF
TGTGCCAGCAGTTTCAGTGGACTAGCTTTGGGCACAGATACGCAGTATTTT
>few|-|TRBJ2-5|TRBV12-3/TRBV12-4
CASSLAGLAQETQYF
TGTGCCAGCAGTTTAGCGGGGCTAGCGCAAGAGACCCAGTACTTC
>few|-|TRBJ1-2|TRBV19
CASSDIGAYGYTF
TGTGCCAGTAGCGATATAGGGGCCTATGGCTACACCTTC